Listed below are T cell receptor beta chains from one sample, sequenced in a study of T cell repertoires in cytomegalovirus infection. One entry per CDR3 protein results from TCRdb running MiXCR on the reads. Of some 920,000 distinct CDR3 sequences listed, less than 40% are singletons. Antigens of these TCRs are unknown. Material: cultured CD8+ T cells from PBMCs, obtained from culture after CMV antigen stimulation. The receptor set was obtained from a human donor in good health (CMV status not recorded). Some clones in this sample may be carry-over from other donors' samples. CDR3s include the opening cysteine and the closing phenylalanine or tryptophan. D genes are given only for firm matches. The listing skips clone size in some rows; elsewhere it reads once, few, many or a size class.

.	.	TRBV27	16	TRBJ2-2	CASSLITGRNTGELFF	TGTGCCAGCAGTTTAATAACAGGGAGGAACACCGGGGAGCTGTTTTTT
TRBD1	many	TRBV7-9	15	TRBJ2-1	CASSTTGSSYNEQFF	TGTGCCAGCAGCACGACAGGGAGCTCCTACAATGAGCAGTTCTTC
.	.	TRBV15	17	TRBJ2-2	CATSQNSGTYNTGELFF	TGTGCCACCAGCCAAAACTCCGGGACATATAACACCGGGGAGCTGTTTTTT
.	.	TRBV27	15	TRBJ2-1	CASTVAQSSYNEQFF	TGTGCCAGCACCGTGGCGCAGAGCTCCTACAATGAGCAGTTCTTC
.	.	TRBV2	16	TRBJ2-3	CASSESRRGSTDTQYF	TGTGCCAGCAGTGAATCCCGCAGGGGTAGCACAGATACGCAGTATTTT
.	.	TRBV6-2/TRBV6-3	19	TRBJ2-3	CASRVDPLTGTESTDTQYF	TGTGCCAGCAGAGTAGATCCGCTAACCGGGACGGAAAGCACAGATACGCAGTATTTT
.	many	TRBV7-6	17	TRBJ1-1	CASSLAKGPMGNTEAFF	TGTGCCAGCAGCTTAGCGAAGGGTCCTATGGGAAACACTGAAGCTTTCTTT
TRBD2	many	TRBV6-2/TRBV6-3	15	TRBJ2-1	CASSRGSGDYNEQFF	TGTGCCAGCAGCCGAGGGAGCGGGGACTACAATGAGCAGTTCTTC
.	.	TRBV9	14	TRBJ1-3	CASSPRDTPNTIYF	TGTGCCAGCAGCCCCCGGGACACCCCAAACACCATATATTTT
.	.	TRBV7-9	14	TRBJ1-1	CASSPEDRTAIGFF	TGTGCTAGCAGCCCCGAAGACCGAACGGCGATAGGTTTCTTT
.	.	TRBV7-9	14	TRBJ2-5	CASSLKTGQGTQYF	TGTGCCAGCAGCTTAAAGACAGGCCAGGGGACCCAGTACTTC
.	many	TRBV7-9	13	TRBJ2-1	CASFGGSHNEQFF	TGTGCCAGCTTTGGGGGTAGCCACAATGAGCAGTTCTTC
.	many	TRBV7-6	17	TRBJ2-2	CASSLVGGATITGELFF	TGTGCCAGCAGCTTAGTGGGTGGGGCGACTATCACCGGGGAGCTGTTTTTT
.	few	TRBV10-3	16	TRBJ2-6	CASRQQQASGANVLTF	TGTGCCTCACGACAGCAACAAGCCTCTGGGGCCAACGTCCTGACTTTC
.	.	TRBV7-6	13	TRBJ1-5	CASSVRSNQPQHF	TGTGCCAGCAGCGTTAGGAGCAATCAGCCCCAGCATTTT
TRBD2	.	TRBV6-2/TRBV6-3	17	TRBJ2-3	CASSYALAGVSTDTQYF	TGTGCCAGCAGTTACGCGTTAGCGGGGGTTAGCACAGATACGCAGTATTTT
.	few	TRBV7-3	16	TRBJ2-3	CASSPEWVSSTDTQYF	TGTGCCAGCAGCCCGGAATGGGTATCTAGCACAGATACGCAGTATTTT
.	few	TRBV28	13	TRBJ2-2	CASRPREDGELFF	TGTGCCAGCAGACCAAGAGAGGACGGGGAGCTGTTTTTT
.	once	TRBV7-9	16	TRBJ2-6	CASSTPRIGEANVLTF	TGTGCCAGCAGCACACCCCGGATAGGCGAGGCCAACGTCCTGACTTTC
TRBD1	few	TRBV7-9	16	TRBJ1-1	CASSADRGPVNTEAFF	TGTGCCAGCAGCGCGGACAGGGGCCCTGTGAACACTGAAGCTTTCTTT
.	many	TRBV27	14	TRBJ1-5	CASSFSGYSQPQHF	TGTGCCAGCAGTTTCTCGGGTTATAGTCAGCCCCAGCATTTT
TRBD1	.	TRBV29-1	16	TRBJ2-1	CSVGNHGTGIDNEQFF	TGCAGCGTTGGGAACCACGGGACAGGTATTGACAATGAGCAGTTCTTC
.	.	TRBV28	15	TRBJ2-3	CASSGRPWGTDTQYF	TGTGCCAGCAGTGGGCGGCCGTGGGGCACAGATACGCAGTATTTT
.	few	TRBV7-9	14	TRBJ1-2	CASSFKGGYNGYTF	TGTGCCAGCAGCTTTAAAGGGGGGTATAATGGCTACACCTTC
.	many	TRBV18	14	TRBJ1-1	CASSPAGFATEAFF	TGTGCCAGCTCACCGGCGGGGTTTGCCACTGAAGCTTTCTTT
.	.	TRBV7-8	17	TRBJ2-1	CASSLAGGEYSYNEQFF	TGTGCCAGCAGCTTAGCGGGCGGGGAGTACTCCTACAATGAGCAGTTCTTC
.	.	TRBV6-6	13	TRBJ1-1	CATNGGAGTEAFF	TGTGCCACCAACGGAGGGGCTGGGACTGAAGCTTTCTTT
TRBD2	.	TRBV7-7	16	TRBJ2-2	CASSGAAGVDTGELFF	TGTGCTAGCAGCGGGGCCGCGGGGGTGGACACCGGGGAGCTGTTTTTT
.	few	TRBV4-1	15	TRBJ1-5	CASSISEGRYQPQHF	TGCGCCAGCAGCATCAGCGAGGGAAGGTATCAGCCCCAGCATTTT
TRBD1	few	TRBV20-1	16	TRBJ1-1	CSARARTGQEGTEAFF	TGCAGTGCTAGAGCCCGGACAGGGCAGGAGGGAACTGAAGCTTTCTTT
TRBD1	.	TRBV28	15	TRBJ2-1	CVSSRPGQGANEQFF	TGTGTCAGCAGTAGACCGGGACAGGGGGCAAATGAGCAGTTCTTC